This T cell receptor beta chain was profiled in a study of blood T cell repertoires in COVID-19. Across the study: From T cells, B-cell-depleted T cells, or PBMCs came the material, which was cDNA or gDNA.

On this clone itself: Distinct nucleotide sequences in the sample also encode this CDR3.

As handled by the study authors: The authors estimated nucleated cell counts from reference gene primer amplification. TCRdb's copy holds only in-frame clones and misses some; the assay was immunoSEQ multiplex PCR. V, J and clone size derive from that table, while D and trimming were established from the DNA sequence. The sample records 400,000 to 450,000 clones, about nine tenths being singletons. The CDR3 is 14 residues long. Looked up from germline, CDR1 is MNHEY and CDR2 is SMNVEV (reference sequence). Trimming took 4 bases from V and 0 from J; bases not matched to a gene: 1. The sequencing input was peripheral blood. The rearrangement uses TRBV27 and TRBJ1-2, with 8 bases that match TRBD1. This sequence was found in a woman aged 30 to 39 with active or convalescent COVID-19. In nucleotides, the CDR3 is TGTGCCAGCAGTTCGGGACAGGCTAACTATGGCTACACCTTC. Translated, it gives CASSSGQANYGYTF.